Presented here are 24 T cell receptor beta chains from one specimen sequenced in a study of metastatic and nonmetastatic thyroid tumors. Via MiXCR, TCRdb re-called the PCR reads. The data show roughly 75,000 clones, with under 15% seen just once and 7% to 10% held by the top ten. Thyroid surgery took place with no prior treatment in any patient. The sample comprised tumor tissue. The receptors stem from a female donor with papillary thyroid cancer or a benign thyroid nodule (not recorded which). Some clones in this sample may be carry-over from other donors' samples.

This clone appeared many times. The CDR3 region is CASSQEWGDEKLFF. The CDR3 DNA follows: TGTGCCAGCAGCCAAGAATGGGGGGATGAAAAACTGTTTTTT. The J gene is TRBJ1-4, the V gene TRBV3-1, with TRBD1 as a possible D gene (5 bases). The CDR3 consists of 14 residues. The V gene lost 0 bases and the J gene lost 6 bases, with 8 bases spanning the gap. Germline CDR1 is LGHDT and CDR2 is YNNKEL (reference sequence).

This clone occurred many times. The chain recombines TRBV27 with TRBJ2-2, with no clear D. Germline CDR1 reads MNHEY; CDR2 reads SMNVEV (reference sequence). This CDR3 comprises 13 residues. The V end was cut by 4 bases, the J end by 6 bases, with 9 bases between. CDR3 DNA: TGTGCCAGCAGTTACTCCCTCGCCGGGGAGCTGTTTTTT. Translated, it gives CASSYSLAGELFF.

This clone was seen at least ten times. This sample includes further DNA sequences coding for the same CDR3. The rearrangement joins TRBV12-3 or TRBV12-4 to TRBJ1-4, with TRBD1 matching over 9 bases. The V and J ends lost 5 bases and 8 bases, in that order; junction bases with no gene match: 9. This CDR3 has 15 residues. The DNA for the CDR3 is TGTGCCAGCAGTACTCGGACAGGGGCGGGAGAAAAACTGTTTTTT. This translates into CASSTRTGAGEKLFF.

In its sample, this clone was seen many times. V is TRBV4-2 and J is TRBJ2-2; D unresolved. CDR1 is LGHNA, CDR2 YNFKEQ, per germline. The CDR3 extends over 16 amino acids. Trimming cost V 0 bases and J 4 bases, with 12 bases left between them. The DNA for the CDR3 is TGTGCCAGCAGCCAAGAGGCCCTGACGGGCACCGGGGAGCTGTTTTTT. Translation gives CASSQEALTGTGELFF.

The table lists this clone with many counts. The chain is built from TRBV27 and TRBJ1-2, with D uncertain. CDR3 size: 12 residues. Trimming removed 6 bases from V and 7 bases from J, with 12 bases in between. Germline V gene data show CDR1 as MNHEY and CDR2 as SMNVEV (reference sequence). CDR3 sequence (DNA): TGTGCCAGCAGCCGTCTAGGCTCTGGCTACACCTTC. Translated, it gives CASSRLGSGYTF.

About this clone itself: Possible read error: a much larger clone is one base away. This chain joins TRBV14 and TRBJ2-3, with TRBD2 matching over 9 bases. The V and J ends lost 2 bases and 2 bases, in that order; junction bases with no gene match: 5. Looked up from germline, CDR1 is SGHDN and CDR2 is FVKESK. CDR3 length equals 16 residues. CDR3 sequence (DNA): TGTGCCAGCAGCCAAATAGCGGGAGTTTCCACAGATACGCAGTATTTT. Translation: CASSQIAGVSTDTQYF.

This clone was seen ten or more times. This sequence joins TRBV20-1 and TRBJ2-3; D ambiguous. The CDR3 length is 11 residues. Germline V lookup: CDR1 DFQATT, CDR2 SNEGSKA (reference sequence). V was cut by 3 bases and J by 6 bases, with 7 bases left in between. CDR3 sequence reads: CSASNMDTQYF. The CDR3 coding sequence is TGCAGTGCTAGTAACATGGATACGCAGTATTTT.

There are many counts of this clone. The CDR3 here is CASSYSIRAEVTDTQYF. CDR3 sequence (DNA): TGTGCCAGCAGTTACTCCATAAGGGCCGAAGTAACAGATACGCAGTATTTT. V and J are TRBV6-2 or TRBV6-3 and TRBJ2-3, with no clear D. The germline gives CDR1 MNHEY, CDR2 SVGEGT. Trimming removed 0 bases at V and 3 bases at J, with 16 bases between. The CDR3 runs 17 residues.

The table lists this clone with many counts. The genes are TRBV3-1 and TRBJ1-6; 7 bases are a match to TRBD1. The CDR3 is made up of 14 amino acids. With 3 bases clipped from V and 7 bases from J, the junction kept 3 bases outside the gene matches. CDR1 is LGHDT, CDR2 YNNKEL, per germline (reference sequence). CDR3 bases: TGTGCCAGCAGCCAGCGACAGGGCAATTCACCCCTCCACTTT. Its protein product is CASSQRQGNSPLHF. Using reference TRBV3-1 and TRBJ1-6 for the parts outside the CDR3, the full variable domain is DTAVSQTPKYLVTQMGNDKSIKCEQNLGHDTMYWYKQDSKKFLKIMFSYNNKELIINETVPNRFSPKSPDKAHLNLHINSLELGDSAVYFCASSQRQGNSPLHFGNGTRLTVT.

This clone showed up many times. Other DNA sequences in this sample translate to the same CDR3. This chain uses TRBV7-3 with TRBJ2-3, with 7 bases that match TRBD2. There are 13 residues in the CDR3. Germline V gene data show CDR1 as SGHTA and CDR2 as FQGTGA. V lost 8 bases to trimming and J lost 1 base; unmatched junction nucleotides: 3. The CDR3, as DNA: TGTGCCAGCTCTGCGGGGGGCACAGATACGCAGTATTTT. This codes for CASSAGGTDTQYF. Drawing the rest from reference TRBV7-3 and TRBJ2-3, the complete variable domain is GAGVSQTPSNKVTEKGKYVELRCDPISGHTALYWYRQSLGQGPEFLIYFQGTGAADDSGLPNDRFFAVRPEGSVSTLKIQRTERGDSAVYLCASSAGGTDTQYFGPGTRLTVL.

This clone came up many times. The chain joins TRBV20-1 to TRBJ2-7; tentatively, D is TRBD1 (6 bases). The germline V gene has CDR1 DFQATT and CDR2 SNEGSKA (reference sequence). With 3 bases removed from V and 4 bases from J, the gap between germline ends came to 13 bases. The CDR3 totals 13 residues. CDR3 in amino acids: CSASLWDNYEQYF. The CDR3 DNA follows: TGCAGTGCTAGCCTGTGGGACAATTACGAGCAGTACTTC.

About this clone: This may arise from a read error, as a much more abundant clone is one base away. The J gene is TRBJ2-3, the V gene TRBV12-3 or TRBV12-4; 8 bases fit TRBD2. The CDR3 is 15 amino acids. The J segment lost 4 bases and the V segment lost 5 bases, leaving 8 bases of the junction unmatched. The DNA of the CDR3 is TGTGCCAGCAGTCTGGGACTAGAGGGATCAGATACGCAGTATTTT. Encoded protein: CASSLGLEGSDTQYF.

This clone was detected many times. The V call is TRBV12-3 or TRBV12-4, the J call TRBJ1-1, with D unclear. The CDR3 totals 12 residues. V lost 6 bases to trimming and J lost 3 bases, with 8 bases between them. As DNA, the CDR3 is TGTGCCAGCAGCCTACAGTACACTGAAGCTTTCTTT. Its translation: CASSLQYTEAFF.

This clone occurred many times. The chain employs TRBV14 and TRBJ1-1, with D hard to call. Germline-derived CDR1 and CDR2 are SGHDN and FVKESK. V was shortened by 0 bases and J by 10 bases, with 9 bases between the two germline ends. This CDR3 contains 12 residues. The CDR3 protein is CASSQDGRRAFF. The CDR3 nucleotides are TGTGCCAGCAGCCAAGACGGCCGGAGAGCTTTCTTT.

This clone was observed at least ten times. J is TRBJ1-2 and V is TRBV9; D gene unclear. V lost 3 bases, J lost 6 bases, and 6 bases lay in between. The CDR3 consists of 11 residues. Per germline, CDR1 SGDLS and CDR2 YYNGEE. The CDR3: CASSGANGYTF. In DNA form, the CDR3 reads TGTGCCAGCAGCGGGGCGAATGGCTACACCTTC.

This clone was detected ten times or more. The chain couples TRBV5-1 to TRBJ2-3; 7 bases are shared with TRBD1. Germline V lookup: CDR1 SGHRS, CDR2 YFSETQ. The CDR3 spans 14 residues. Losses at the gene ends were 2 bases for V and 4 bases for J; bases not matched to a gene: 4. Here the CDR3 reads CASSFTGVADTQYF. The DNA of the CDR3 is TGCGCCAGCAGCTTTACAGGGGTGGCAGATACGCAGTATTTT.

This clone was observed many times. The chain combines TRBV30 with TRBJ1-5; D is undetermined. CDR1 is GTSNPN and CDR2 is SVGIG in the germline V gene (reference sequence). The V gene lost 5 bases and the J gene lost 1 base, with 12 bases spanning the gap. CDR3 length: 14 amino acids. The CDR3 is CAWAALRSNQPQHF. The CDR3 bases are TGTGCCTGGGCTGCTCTCCGGAGCAATCAGCCCCAGCATTTT.

Ten or more counts support this clone. One junction end does not reproduce the germline sequence, and a read error may be involved. Other DNA sequences in the sample encode the same CDR3. The chain combines TRBV6-1 with TRBJ2-7; 10 nucleotides align to TRBD2. Germline-derived CDR1 and CDR2 are MNHNS and SASEGT. The CDR3 is 14 amino acids. CDR3 region: CASSKREGSYEQYF. The CDR3 nucleotides read TGTGCCAGCAGTAAGCGGGAGGGCTCCTATGAGCAGTACTTC.

The gene calls are TRBV6-5 and TRBJ2-7; TRBD1 matches 8 bases. The CDR3 is made up of 17 amino acids. Germline trimming cut 0 bases from V and 1 base from J; bases unmatched to any gene: 8. Looked up from germline, CDR1 is MNHEY and CDR2 is SVGAGI. The CDR3 spells CASSYSSSWTGSYEQYF. CDR3 in DNA: TGTGCCAGCAGTTACTCGAGTAGTTGGACAGGGTCCTACGAGCAGTACTTC.

This clone showed up many times. The gene calls are TRBV20-1 and TRBJ2-1, with 9 bases matching TRBD2. Trimming took 2 bases from V and 4 from J; bases not matched to a gene: 6. The germline CDR1 and CDR2 sequences are DFQATT and SNEGSKA (reference sequence). The CDR3 length is 15 residues. The CDR3 DNA reads as TGCAGTGCTAGAAAAGCGGGAGGTGGATACAATGAGCAGTTCTTC. This translates into CSARKAGGGYNEQFF.

This clone was counted at least ten times. This chain joins TRBV6-1 and TRBJ1-3; 7 positions agree with TRBD1. The V gene's germline CDR1 is MNHNS and CDR2 SASEGT. The CDR3 sequence is 15 residues long. After removal of 2 bases from V and 3 bases from J, the junction contained 4 bases not matched to a gene. The CDR3 reads CASSEFGTVGNTIYF. The DNA for the CDR3 is TGTGCCAGCAGTGAATTTGGGACAGTTGGAAACACCATATATTTT.

The chain uses TRBV7-9 and TRBJ2-7; possibly TRBD2 for D (7 bases). CDR3 size: 15 residues. V lost 5 bases and J lost 5, with 19 bases in between. The germline V gene has CDR1 SEHNR and CDR2 FQNEAQ (reference sequence). CDR3 DNA: TGTGCCAGCAGCCGACCGGGGGGCTTGCTCGACGAGCAGTACTTC. It encodes CASSRPGGLLDEQYF.

This clone was recorded many times. The J gene is TRBJ1-6, the V gene TRBV11-2; 8 bases align to TRBD1. In germline, CDR1 is SGHAT, CDR2 FQNNGV. The CDR3 consists of 16 residues. The J segment lost 8 bases and the V segment lost 4 bases, leaving 10 bases of the junction unmatched. The CDR3 is CASSYTLQGAYSPLHF. CDR3 DNA: TGTGCCAGCAGCTATACTCTGCAGGGGGCCTATTCACCCCTCCACTTT.

This clone was seen many times. The chain carries TRBV20-1 and TRBJ1-1; D is possibly TRBD1 (5 bases). V was shortened by 3 bases and J by 3 bases, with 11 bases between the two germline ends. This CDR3 is 13 amino acids long. From germline, CDR1 is DFQATT and CDR2 SNEGSKA (reference sequence). The chain's CDR3 is CSASTQGYTEAFF. CDR3 in DNA: TGCAGTGCTAGTACCCAGGGTTACACTGAAGCTTTCTTT.